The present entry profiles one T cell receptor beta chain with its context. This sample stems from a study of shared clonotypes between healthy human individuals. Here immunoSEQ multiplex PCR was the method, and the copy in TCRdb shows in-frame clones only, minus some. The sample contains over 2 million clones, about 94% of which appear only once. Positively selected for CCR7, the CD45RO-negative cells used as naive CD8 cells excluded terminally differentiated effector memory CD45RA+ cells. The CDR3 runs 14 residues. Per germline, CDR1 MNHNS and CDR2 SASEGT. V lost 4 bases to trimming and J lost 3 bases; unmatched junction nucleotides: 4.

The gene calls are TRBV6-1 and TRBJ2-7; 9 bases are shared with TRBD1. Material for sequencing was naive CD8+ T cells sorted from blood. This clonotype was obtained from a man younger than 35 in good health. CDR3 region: CASSAGQGGYEQYF. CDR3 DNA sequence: TGTGCCAGCAGTGCGGGACAGGGAGGCTACGAGCAGTACTTC.